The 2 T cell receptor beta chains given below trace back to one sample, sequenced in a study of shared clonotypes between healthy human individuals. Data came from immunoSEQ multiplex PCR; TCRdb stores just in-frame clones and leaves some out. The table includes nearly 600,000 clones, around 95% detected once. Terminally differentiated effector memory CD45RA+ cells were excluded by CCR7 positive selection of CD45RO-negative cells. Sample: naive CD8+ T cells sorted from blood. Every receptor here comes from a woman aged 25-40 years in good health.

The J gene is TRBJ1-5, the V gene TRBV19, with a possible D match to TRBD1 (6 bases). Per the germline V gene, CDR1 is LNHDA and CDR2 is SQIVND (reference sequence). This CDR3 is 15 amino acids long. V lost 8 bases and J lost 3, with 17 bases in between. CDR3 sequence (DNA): TGTGCCAGTCAGAGGGGGGCAGGAGTCAATCAGCCCCAGCATTTT. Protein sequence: CASQRGAGVNQPQHF.

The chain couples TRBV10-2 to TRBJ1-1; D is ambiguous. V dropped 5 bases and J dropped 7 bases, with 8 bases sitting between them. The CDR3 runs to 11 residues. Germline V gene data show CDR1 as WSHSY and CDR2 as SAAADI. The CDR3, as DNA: TGCGCCAGCAGTATCAGTAGTGAAGCTTTCTTT. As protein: CASSISSEAFF.